The text below deals with one T cell receptor beta chain. The antigen is undetermined. These data belong to a study of shared clonotypes between healthy human individuals. Produced via immunoSEQ multiplex PCR; TCRdb's table is partial and in-frame only. Here the sample spans roughly 410,000 clones, roughly 96% being singletons. Findings of the study overall: Generation probabilities were higher for clonotypes shared across all four sorted-subset donors than for unshared ones.

Each sample came from a Caucasian adult donor living in Nashville, Tennessee. The source is a man aged 25-40 years in good health. Sequenced material: memory CD8+ T cells sorted from blood. Specified subset: CD45RO+ cells pooled with CCR7-negative TemRA cells.

The DNA of the CDR3 is TGCGCCAGCAGCTTGGCCGGGGCCACAGGGTTCCAAAACATTCAGTACTTC. Amino acid sequence: CASSLAGATGFQNIQYF. This rearrangement joins TRBV5-1 to TRBJ2-4; the D gene is possibly TRBD1 (6 bases). The CDR3 consists of 17 residues. Trimming took 0 bases from V and 5 from J, leaving 18 bases between them. In germline, CDR1 is SGHRS, CDR2 YFSETQ.